These 32 T cell receptor beta chains originate from one sample sequenced in a study of blood T cell repertoires in COVID-19. TCRdb's table, derived via immunoSEQ multiplex PCR, lists solely in-frame clones and lacks some. The profile shows under 200,000 clones, 76% of them singletons. Input material: peripheral blood. Source of these receptors: a woman of 80 years or more with acute or convalescent COVID-19.

The chain uses TRBV6-6 and TRBJ1-5, with D perhaps TRBD1 (5 bases). V was pared by 9 bases and J by 0 bases, with 15 bases between. Germline assignment: CDR1 MNHNY and CDR2 SVGAGI (reference sequence). The CDR3 length is 15 residues. The CDR3 is CASCPGDYSNQPQHF. CDR3 DNA: TGTGCCAGTTGCCCGGGGGATTATAGCAATCAGCCCCAGCATTTT.

The V and J genes are TRBV5-1 and TRBJ2-7; maybe TRBD1 (6 bases). The CDR3 covers 17 residues. V lost 5 bases, J lost 2 bases, and 23 bases lay in between. CDR1 and CDR2 (germline): SGHRS, YFSETQ. CDR3 sequence (DNA): TGCGCCAGCAGTATAGGCGGCAACGACAGGCTGGCCTACGAGCAGTACTTC. Its protein is CASSIGGNDRLAYEQYF.

The V and J genes are TRBV18 and TRBJ1-2; 8 bases match TRBD1. Looked up from germline, CDR1 is KGHSH and CDR2 is LQKENI. V dropped 4 bases and J dropped 5; count of bases not matched to a gene: 9. The CDR3 length is 15 residues. CDR3 sequence: CASSLPSTGEYGYTF. As DNA, the CDR3 is TGTGCCAGCTCACTACCCTCGACAGGGGAGTATGGCTACACCTTC.

The genes are TRBV25-1 and TRBJ1-1; 8 bases align to TRBD1. This CDR3 comprises 15 residues. Trimming took 5 bases from V and 4 from J; bases not matched to a gene: 9. Germline CDR1 and CDR2: MGHDK and SYGVNS. CDR3 DNA sequence: TGTGCCAGCAGTCAGGACAGGGTTGGGAGCACTGAAGCTTTCTTT. It translates to CASSQDRVGSTEAFF.

The rearrangement uses TRBV7-9 and TRBJ2-3; 7 bases fit TRBD2. The CDR3 is 15 residues long. From germline, CDR1 is SEHNR and CDR2 FQNEAQ (reference sequence). V shed 5 bases and J 9 bases; nucleotides not matched to a gene: 14. The CDR3 loop reads CASSQMRTSMLTQYF. CDR3 coding DNA: TGTGCCAGCAGCCAGATGAGGACTAGTATGTTGACGCAGTATTTT.

This chain joins TRBV6-5 and TRBJ1-3, with 7 bases fitting TRBD1. Unmatched junction bases numbered 4, after V lost 6 bases and J lost 2 bases. The CDR3 is 14 amino acids. Looked up from germline, CDR1 is MNHEY and CDR2 is SVGAGI. The CDR3, as DNA: TGTGCCAGCAGAACAGGGACAGCTGGAAACACCATATATTTT. This sequence encodes CASRTGTAGNTIYF.

A single count supports this clone. The rearrangement joins TRBV10-3 to TRBJ1-1, with TRBD1 identical over 8 bases. V dropped 3 bases and J dropped 6; count of bases not matched to a gene: 3. The CDR3 contains 13 residues. Germline V lookup: CDR1 ENHRY, CDR2 SYGVKD. The CDR3 coding sequence is TGTGCCATCAGTGAAGCAGGGGGCTCTGAAGCTTTCTTT. Translating gives CAISEAGGSEAFF.

The chain joins TRBV2 to TRBJ2-7; maybe TRBD1 (6 bases). The germline V gene has CDR1 SNHLY and CDR2 FYNNEI. Trimming removed 2 bases from V and 3 bases from J, with 20 bases in between. The CDR3 totals 17 residues. The CDR3 nucleotides read TGTGCCAGCAGTGAACCAGACAGGTCACAAGGAAACTACGAGCAGTACTTC. Translating it yields CASSEPDRSQGNYEQYF.

This chain connects TRBV11-2 to TRBJ2-1; possibly TRBD2 for D (5 bases). The V end lost 2 bases, the J end lost 4 bases, and 6 bases lay between the germline ends. Looked up from germline, CDR1 is SGHAT and CDR2 is FQNNGV. The CDR3 has 13 amino acids. The CDR3 DNA reads as TGTGCCAGCAGCTTACGGGGTTACAATGAGCAGTTCTTC. As protein: CASSLRGYNEQFF.

This chain connects TRBV4-3 to TRBJ2-7; 7 nucleotides align to TRBD1. Germline V CDR1 and CDR2: LGHNA, YSLEER. This CDR3 region has 15 residues. V was pared by 1 base and J by 4 bases, with 7 bases of the junction left unmatched. The CDR3 bases are TGCGCCAGCAGCCAAGGGGTTACAGGGGAATACGAGCAGTACTTC. The encoded protein is CASSQGVTGEYEQYF.

V gene TRBV7-9 combines with J gene TRBJ2-1; tentatively, D is TRBD2 (5 bases). Germline V gives CDR1 SEHNR, CDR2 FQNEAQ (reference sequence). V lost 5 bases and J lost 9, with 23 bases in between. The CDR3 has 16 residues. In nucleotides, the CDR3 is TGTGCCAGCAGCCGTATGACTACCAGGACCGTCGGTGAGCAGTTCTTC. This encodes CASSRMTTRTVGEQFF.

The chain has TRBV30 and TRBJ2-7; 8 bases match TRBD2. CDR1 and CDR2 from the germline V gene are GTSNPN and SVGIG (reference sequence). The V gene end was trimmed by 0 bases and the J gene end by 1 base; junction bases not matched to a gene: 11. The CDR3 length is 17 residues. In DNA, the CDR3 is TGTGCCTGGAGTGTACGGGGAGCGGGGGCGGTTTCCTACGAGCAGTACTTC. It encodes CAWSVRGAGAVSYEQYF.

In its sample, this clone was seen once. The V call is TRBV5-5, the J call TRBJ2-5, with 12 bases identical to TRBD1. The germline gives CDR1 SGHKS, CDR2 YYEKEE (reference sequence). The ends lost 2 bases at V and 5 bases at J; junction bases unmatched: 4. CDR3 size: 15 residues. CDR3 bases: TGTGCCAGCAGCTTCGGGACAGGGGGCTGGGAGACCCAGTACTTC. Amino acids: CASSFGTGGWETQYF. The whole variable domain, remainder taken from reference TRBV5-5 and TRBJ2-5, is DAGVTQSPTHLIKTRGQQVTLRCSPISGHKSVSWYQQVLGQGPQFIFQYYEKEERGRGNFPDRFSARQFPNYSSELNVNALLLGDSALYLCASSFGTGGWETQYFGPGTRLLVL.

This clone was picked up a small number of times. The V and J genes are TRBV18 and TRBJ1-6; unclear D gene. The CDR3 is 15 amino acids. V lost 8 bases to trimming and J lost 8 bases, with 19 bases between them. Germline CDR1 and CDR2: KGHSH and LQKENI. The CDR3 region has the DNA TGTGCCAGCGCAGCCTCGTCCCACCGGGATTCACCCCTCCACTTT. Its protein product is CASAASSHRDSPLHF.

This clone is deemed medium-sized. The V call is TRBV7-8, the J call TRBJ2-1, with TRBD2 matching over 12 bases. V dropped 1 base and J dropped 5; count of bases not matched to a gene: 0. CDR3 length equals 15 residues. Germline V CDR1 and CDR2: SGHVS, FQNEAQ. CDR3 in DNA: TGTGCCAGCAGCTTAGGGACTAGCGGGGACAATGAGCAGTTCTTC. As protein: CASSLGTSGDNEQFF.

The chain uses TRBV14 and TRBJ1-3; D not resolved. This CDR3 spans 15 amino acids. Between the trimmed V and J ends, which lost 2 bases and 0 bases, there was a span of 8 bases. CDR1 and CDR2 (germline): SGHDN, FVKESK. The CDR3: CASSQTGSSGNTIYF. The CDR3 nucleotides are TGTGCCAGCAGCCAAACCGGGAGCTCTGGAAACACCATATATTTT.

This clone occurred once. The chain recombines TRBV28 with TRBJ1-1, with 8 bases matching TRBD1. The trim removed 3 bases at V and 1 base at J, leaving 1 base unmatched. This CDR3 comprises 14 residues. Germline V gives CDR1 MDHEN, CDR2 SYDVKM. The CDR3 region is CASSLGTGNTEAFF. In DNA form, the CDR3 reads TGTGCCAGCAGTTTGGGGACAGGGAACACTGAAGCTTTCTTT.

J is TRBJ1-1 and V is TRBV7-9, with 7 nucleotides matching TRBD1. This CDR3 spans 16 amino acids. The V and J ends lost 1 base and 1 base, in that order; junction bases with no gene match: 6. Germline loops: CDR1 SEHNR, CDR2 FQNEAQ (reference sequence). The CDR3 spells CASSLEATGRNTEAFF. CDR3 DNA sequence: TGTGCCAGCAGCTTAGAGGCGACAGGGCGGAACACTGAAGCTTTCTTT.

The chain carries TRBV6-5 and TRBJ1-4; 9 nucleotides agree with TRBD1. The germline gives CDR1 MNHEY, CDR2 SVGAGI. This CDR3 region has 15 residues. After removal of 6 bases from V and 7 bases from J, the junction contained 9 bases not matched to a gene. CDR3 nucleotides: TGTGCCAGCAGGAATTACAGGGGGCGAGGTGAAAAACTGTTTTTT. It specifies CASRNYRGRGEKLFF.

The V gene is TRBV18, the J gene TRBJ2-7; TRBD2 aligns across 8 bases. CDR1 is KGHSH and CDR2 is LQKENI in the germline V gene. There are 15 residues in the CDR3. J gave up 0 bases and V 4 bases, and 5 bases lay outside the gene matches. The DNA of the CDR3 is TGTGCCAGCTCACTTAGCGGGGCGAGCTCCTACGAGCAGTACTTC. Amino acids: CASSLSGASSYEQYF.

The V call is TRBV2, the J call TRBJ1-2; D is perhaps TRBD1 (6 bases). Between the trimmed V and J ends, which lost 7 bases and 4 bases, there was a span of 10 bases. CDR3 length equals 12 residues. Germline CDR1 reads SNHLY; CDR2 reads FYNNEI. The CDR3 DNA follows: TGTGCCAGCAATCCGGACAGCTATGGCTACACCTTC. It specifies CASNPDSYGYTF.

The chain has TRBV28 and TRBJ1-5; D not resolved. V was clipped by 6 bases and J by 3 bases, with 15 bases between them. The germline CDR1 and CDR2 sequences are MDHEN and SYDVKM. The CDR3 has 15 amino acids. The CDR3 sequence: CASRPQKAFNQPQHF. The CDR3 DNA reads TGTGCCAGCAGGCCTCAAAAAGCGTTCAATCAGCCCCAGCATTTT. Drawing the rest from reference TRBV28 and TRBJ1-5, the complete variable domain is DVKVTQSSRYLVKRTGEKVFLECVQDMDHENMFWYRQDPGLGLRLIYFSYDVKMKEKGDIPEGYSVSREKKERFSLILESASTNQTSMYLCASRPQKAFNQPQHFGDGTRLSIL.

This clone turned up a few times. This chain joins TRBV2 and TRBJ2-3, with D possibly TRBD1 on 5 matching bases. Per the germline V gene, CDR1 is SNHLY and CDR2 is FYNNEI. The CDR3 is 11 amino acids. V lost 9 bases and J lost 3, with 7 bases in between. CDR3 in DNA: TGTGCCAGTAGGGGAACAGATACGCAGTATTTT. Translating it yields CASRGTDTQYF.

This clone was seen a handful of times. The V gene is TRBV7-2, the J gene TRBJ1-2; 9 bases fit TRBD1. The CDR3 loop spans 17 amino acids. The V segment lost 4 bases and the J segment 5 bases; nucleotides outside the gene matches: 14. Germline V gene lookup returns CDR1 SGHTA and CDR2 FQGNSA. The CDR3 sequence is CASSSTLQGAYTYGYTF. The CDR3 bases are TGTGCCAGCAGCTCAACCCTACAGGGGGCTTACACATATGGCTACACCTTC.

The chain links TRBV2 to TRBJ2-1; D is undetermined. Trimming removed 4 bases from V and 5 bases from J, with 3 bases in between. The CDR3 totals 11 residues. CDR1 and CDR2 from the germline V gene are SNHLY and FYNNEI. The CDR3: CASSGNNEQFF. In nucleotides, the CDR3 is TGTGCCAGCAGTGGTAACAATGAGCAGTTCTTC.

This clone has a single count. The chain has TRBV21-1 and TRBJ2-7; the DNA was not used to check the table's D call, TRBD2. TRBV21-1 is a documented pseudogene. This CDR3 is built from 12 residues. For the CDR3, the DNA is TGTGCCCCCGGGGGACGTGGTTACGAGCAGTACTTC. This sequence encodes CAPGGRGYEQYF.

The chain links TRBV20-1 to TRBJ2-1; tentatively, D is TRBD2 (6 bases). V lost 6 bases and J 7 bases, leaving 10 bases between the germline ends. CDR1 is DFQATT and CDR2 is SNEGSKA in the germline V gene (reference sequence). The CDR3 runs 11 residues. As DNA, the CDR3 is TGCAGTGCGGGTAGCGGAAATGAGCAGTTCTTC. Translation gives CSAGSGNEQFF.

This chain links TRBV7-9 with TRBJ1-1; D perhaps matches TRBD1 (5 bases). The CDR3 contains 19 residues. Trimming left V 2 bases short and J 2 bases short, with 24 bases between. Per the germline V gene, CDR1 is SEHNR and CDR2 is FQNEAQ (reference sequence). In DNA form, the CDR3 reads TGTGCCAGCAGCTTATTGTACGCTGGGTGGGGCATGACAAACACTGAAGCTTTCTTT. Translated: CASSLLYAGWGMTNTEAFF.

The chain couples TRBV18 to TRBJ1-2; 11 bases line up with TRBD1. Per the germline V gene, CDR1 is KGHSH and CDR2 is LQKENI. Unmatched junction bases numbered 7, after V lost 3 bases and J lost 7 bases. The CDR3 spans 15 residues. The CDR3 sequence: CASSPKEGQGVGYTF. CDR3 in DNA: TGTGCCAGCTCACCGAAAGAGGGACAGGGGGTTGGCTACACCTTC.

The J gene is TRBJ2-7, the V gene TRBV7-2, with TRBD1 as a possible D gene (6 bases). The germline V gene encodes CDR1 SGHTA and CDR2 FQGNSA. V was clipped by 1 base and J by 0 bases, with 7 bases between them. The CDR3 has 14 amino acids. The CDR3 reads CASSLGTVSYEQYF. DNA of the CDR3: TGTGCCAGCAGCTTAGGGACAGTCTCCTACGAGCAGTACTTC.

This chain uses TRBV3-1 (or the pseudogene TRBV3-2) with TRBJ2-2, with 9 bases lining up with TRBD1. V shed 6 bases, J shed 4 bases, and the junction held 9 bases outside the gene matches. This CDR3 spans 16 amino acids. Germline CDR1 reads LGHDT; CDR2 reads YNNKEL (reference sequence). The CDR3 is CASSPGGQGLTGELFF. The CDR3 DNA reads TGTGCCAGCAGTCCCGGTGGACAGGGGCTCACCGGGGAGCTGTTTTTT.

The chain carries TRBV29-1 and TRBJ1-1, with D unresolved. The germline CDR1 and CDR2 sequences are SQVTM and ANQGSEA. The CDR3 consists of 10 residues. Trimming cost V 8 bases and J 1 base, with 5 bases left between them. For the CDR3, the DNA is TGCAGCACATCGAACACTGAAGCTTTCTTT. Translated, it gives CSTSNTEAFF.